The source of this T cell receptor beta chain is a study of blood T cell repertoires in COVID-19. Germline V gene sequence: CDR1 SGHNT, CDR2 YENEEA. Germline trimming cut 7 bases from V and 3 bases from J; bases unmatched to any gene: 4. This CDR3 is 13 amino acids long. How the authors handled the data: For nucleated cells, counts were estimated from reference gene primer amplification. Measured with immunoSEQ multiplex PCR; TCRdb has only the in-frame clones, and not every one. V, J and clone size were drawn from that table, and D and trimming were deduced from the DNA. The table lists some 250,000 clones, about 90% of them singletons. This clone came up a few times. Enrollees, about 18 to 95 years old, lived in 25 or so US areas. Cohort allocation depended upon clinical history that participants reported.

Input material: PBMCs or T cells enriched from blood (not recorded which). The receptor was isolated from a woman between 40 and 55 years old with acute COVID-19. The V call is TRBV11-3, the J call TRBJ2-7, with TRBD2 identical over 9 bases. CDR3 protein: CASTRTSDYEQYF. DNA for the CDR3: TGTGCCAGCACCCGGACTAGCGACTACGAGCAGTACTTC.